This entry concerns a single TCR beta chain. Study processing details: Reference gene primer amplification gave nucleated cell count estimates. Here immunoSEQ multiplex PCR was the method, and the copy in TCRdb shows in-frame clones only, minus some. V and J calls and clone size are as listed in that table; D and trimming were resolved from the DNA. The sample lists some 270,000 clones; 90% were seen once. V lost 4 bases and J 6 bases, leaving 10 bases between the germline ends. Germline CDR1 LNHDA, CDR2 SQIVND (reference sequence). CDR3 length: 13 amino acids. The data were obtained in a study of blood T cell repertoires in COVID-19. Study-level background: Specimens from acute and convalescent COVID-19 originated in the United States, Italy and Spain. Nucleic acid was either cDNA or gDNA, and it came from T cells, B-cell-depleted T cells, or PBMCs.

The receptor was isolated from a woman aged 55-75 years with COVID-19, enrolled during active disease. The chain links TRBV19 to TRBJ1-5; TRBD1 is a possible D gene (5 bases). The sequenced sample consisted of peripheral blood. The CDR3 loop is CASSNQGTQPQHF. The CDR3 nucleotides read TGTGCCAGTAGTAATCAGGGAACTCAGCCCCAGCATTTT. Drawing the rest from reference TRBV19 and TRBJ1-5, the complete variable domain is DGGITQSPKYLFRKEGQNVTLSCEQNLNHDAMYWYRQDPGQGLRLIYYSQIVNDFQKGDIAEGYSVSREKKESFPLTVTSAQKNPTAFYLCASSNQGTQPQHFGDGTRLSIL.